This T cell receptor beta chain is drawn from a study of immune characterization of retroperitoneal liposarcoma. TCRdb re-analysed the PCR reads in MiXCR, keeping a single row per CDR3 protein. Of approximately 4,400 distinct CDR3 sequences listed, about 32% are singletons. This clonotype is labeled as large. The CDR3 spans 14 residues. From germline, CDR1 is MGHDK and CDR2 SYGVNS. This sequence joins TRBV25-1 and TRBJ2-1, with D perhaps TRBD1 or TRBD2 (5 bases each). The assigned J gene may be wrong: the sequence end matches TRBJ2-7 better. The material sequenced was tumor tissue. The receptor was derived from a male donor with retroperitoneal liposarcoma. CDR3 sequence (DNA): TGTGCCAGCACACCCGGGACGCCGCCCTACGAGCAGTACTTC. This encodes CASTPGTPPYEQYF.